The TCR beta chain under discussion was sequenced for a study of beta chain features in type 1 diabetes. Details on this clone: The antigen remains unidentified.

Study findings and constraints: Type 1 diabetes patients had moderately but significantly shorter TCRB CDR3s in all four CD4+ subsets.

Of the isolated RNA, all was reverse transcribed, and so the sequenced material was expressed TCRB transcripts. Here immunoSEQ multiplex PCR was the method, and the copy in TCRdb shows in-frame clones only, minus some. This sample has around 240,000 clones, with approximately 16% found just once. From germline, CDR1 is SGDLS and CDR2 YYNGEE. This CDR3 contains 16 residues. V was trimmed by 0 bases and J by 0 bases, leaving 13 bases between them. This sequence originates from a man aged 30 to 39 with type 1 diabetes. The rearrangement links TRBV9 to TRBJ2-7; weak D call: TRBD1 (6 bases). Specimen: naive CD4+ T cells from blood. The CDR3 DNA follows: TGTGCCAGCAGCGTAGAAGGGACACTGAGCTCCTACGAGCAGTACTTC. Amino acids: CASSVEGTLSSYEQYF.